The 21 T cell receptor beta chains below all came from one sample that was sequenced in a study of siplizumab effects on memory and regulatory T cells. Generated by immunoSEQ multiplex PCR, the TCRdb table keeps only in-frame clones and is missing some. The sample includes about 120,000 clones, 90% to 95% of them seen just once. What was sequenced was non-Treg CD4+ T cells sorted from blood. These receptors all stem from a human donor in good health.

The chain carries TRBV5-6 and TRBJ2-7, with 7 bases fitting TRBD1. The CDR3 contains 16 residues. V dropped 2 bases and J dropped 5; count of bases not matched to a gene: 13. Germline V gene lookup returns CDR1 SGHDT and CDR2 YYEEEE. This chain's CDR3 is CASSFRRTGEIDEQYF. CDR3 nucleotide sequence: TGTGCCAGCAGCTTCCGGAGGACAGGCGAGATCGACGAGCAGTACTTC.

The CDR3 here is CASSPGGQAQFF. The CDR3, as DNA: TGTGCCAGCAGCCCGGGGGGACAGGCGCAGTTCTTC. This chain joins TRBV11-2 and TRBJ2-1, with a weak D call TRBD1 (8 bases). This CDR3 is built from 12 residues. Per germline, CDR1 SGHAT and CDR2 FQNNGV. V shed 5 bases and J shed 12 bases, with 14 bases lying between them.

This rearrangement joins TRBV7-2 to TRBJ1-2; 8 nucleotides agree with TRBD1. V shed 5 bases and J 8 bases; nucleotides not matched to a gene: 7. The CDR3 is 13 residues long. The germline gives CDR1 SGHTA, CDR2 FQGNSA. The CDR3, as DNA: TGTGCCAGCAGCCCCCGACAGGGGTTCGGCTACACCTTC. This sequence encodes CASSPRQGFGYTF.

This chain joins TRBV7-2 and TRBJ2-2, with unresolved D. Germline V gene lookup returns CDR1 SGHTA and CDR2 FQGNSA. Trimming left V 5 bases short and J 6 bases short, with 19 bases between. The CDR3 is 16 amino acids. As DNA, the CDR3 is TGTGCCAGCAGCCTCCAGAACCCCCTGGTGGCCGGGGAGCTGTTTTTT. Its translation: CASSLQNPLVAGELFF.

The chain couples TRBV4-1 to TRBJ1-1; tentatively, D is TRBD1 (5 bases). Germline CDR1 is MGHRA and CDR2 is YSYEKL. V was shortened by 1 base and J by 1 base, with 10 bases between the two germline ends. The CDR3 totals 15 residues. CDR3 bases: TGCGCCAGCAGCCAAGGTAGACAGACGAACACTGAAGCTTTCTTT. Amino acid sequence: CASSQGRQTNTEAFF.

This clone was recorded only once. The chain combines TRBV28 with TRBJ2-1, with D possibly TRBD2 on 7 matching bases. The germline V gene encodes CDR1 MDHEN and CDR2 SYDVKM. The CDR3 runs to 17 residues. V was cut by 7 bases and J by 0 bases, with 19 bases left in between. The CDR3 loop is CASTAAGASSSYNEQFF. DNA for the CDR3: TGTGCCAGCACCGCTGCGGGGGCTTCGAGCTCCTACAATGAGCAGTTCTTC.

The gene calls are TRBV2 and TRBJ1-1; the D gene is possibly TRBD1 (5 bases). Germline V gene lookup returns CDR1 SNHLY and CDR2 FYNNEI. Trimming removed 6 bases at V and 4 bases at J, with 21 bases between. This CDR3 region has 16 residues. Written as DNA, the CDR3 is TGTGCCAGCAGCGGGGGGGGAGGGATTCTTAGCACTGAAGCTTTCTTT. This sequence encodes CASSGGGGILSTEAFF.

The chain has TRBV5-1 and TRBJ1-3; 7 bases fit TRBD1. This CDR3 is built from 14 residues. Trimming took 5 bases from V and 7 from J; bases not matched to a gene: 9. Germline CDR1 SGHRS, CDR2 YFSETQ. For the CDR3, the DNA is TGCGCCAGCAGTTTCGACAGGGAATTTAACACCATATATTTT. Amino acids: CASSFDREFNTIYF.

This chain uses TRBV4-2 with TRBJ2-1; TRBD2 matches at 8 bases. V was pared by 0 bases and J by 0 bases, with 7 bases of the junction left unmatched. CDR3 length: 18 residues. The germline gives CDR1 LGHNA, CDR2 YNFKEQ. This CDR3 is CASSQESSGPSSYNEQFF. The CDR3 region has the DNA TGTGCCAGCAGCCAAGAATCTAGCGGGCCTAGCTCCTACAATGAGCAGTTCTTC.

V gene TRBV19 combines with J gene TRBJ1-6; 8 nucleotides agree with TRBD1. Germline trimming cut 8 bases from V and 9 bases from J; bases unmatched to any gene: 6. Germline assignment: CDR1 LNHDA and CDR2 SQIVND (reference sequence). The CDR3 contains 13 residues. CDR3 residues: CASGDRISSPLHF. The CDR3 nucleotides read TGTGCCAGTGGGGACAGGATATCTTCACCCCTCCACTTT.

The chain combines TRBV7-9 with TRBJ1-2, with D tentatively TRBD1 (6 bases). The CDR3 sequence is 16 residues long. Germline loops: CDR1 SEHNR, CDR2 FQNEAQ (reference sequence). Trimming pared 6 bases from V and 0 bases from J, leaving 17 bases between. CDR3 sequence (DNA): TGTGCCAGCAGTCAGACAGGAGGGGCAGCTAACTATGGCTACACCTTC. It specifies CASSQTGGAANYGYTF.

V is TRBV11-2 and J is TRBJ2-1; D gene unclear. Germline V CDR1 and CDR2: SGHAT, FQNNGV. Between the trimmed V and J ends, which lost 6 bases and 7 bases, there was a span of 10 bases. The CDR3 is 12 residues long. The CDR3 DNA reads as TGTGCCAGCAGGCCGGACGGGAATGAGCAGTTCTTC. Amino acids: CASRPDGNEQFF.

The chain employs TRBV12-2 and TRBJ2-7; the table's D call, TRBD2, was not checked against the DNA. TRBV12-2 is classified as a pseudogene. This CDR3 is 15 amino acids long. The CDR3 here is CASRLAPRRPTMQYF. CDR3 DNA: TGTGCAAGTCGCTTAGCCCCACGGAGACCTACGATGCAGTACTTC.

V gene TRBV6-1 combines with J gene TRBJ2-4; D gene ambiguous. The germline V gene has CDR1 MNHNS and CDR2 SASEGT. The CDR3 is 18 amino acids. The ends were cut back, 1 base at V and 0 bases at J, with 16 bases in the middle. CDR3 sequence (DNA): TGTGCCAGCAGTGAAGTGTGGAGCGCCAGGTCAGCCAAAAACATTCAGTACTTC. Its translation is CASSEVWSARSAKNIQYF.

A few counts support this clone. The chain couples TRBV10-3 to TRBJ1-1; no clear D. In germline, CDR1 is ENHRY, CDR2 SYGVKD. This CDR3 region has 13 residues. V was trimmed by 4 bases and J by 1 base, leaving 7 bases between them. CDR3 sequence reads: CAISGSANTEAFF. For the CDR3, the DNA is TGTGCCATCAGTGGGTCAGCGAACACTGAAGCTTTCTTT.

V and J are TRBV5-1 and TRBJ2-5; D is unresolved. The CDR3 totals 13 residues. V was trimmed by 4 bases and J by 5 bases, leaving 12 bases between them. Germline loops: CDR1 SGHRS, CDR2 YFSETQ. The DNA of the CDR3 is TGCGCCAGCAGCCCCTCCGGGTGGGAGACCCAGTACTTC. Its protein product is CASSPSGWETQYF.

The rearrangement links TRBV4-2 to TRBJ2-1; 8 positions agree with TRBD1. The germline gives CDR1 LGHNA, CDR2 YNFKEQ. Unmatched junction bases numbered 8, after V lost 1 base and J lost 6 bases. The CDR3 length is 16 residues. CDR3 in DNA: TGTGCCAGCAGCCAAGGAGACAGGGGAATCGGCAATGAGCAGTTCTTC. Its translation: CASSQGDRGIGNEQFF.

The genes are TRBV2 and TRBJ2-7; 9 positions agree with TRBD1. Germline V gene data show CDR1 as SNHLY and CDR2 as FYNNEI. V gave up 4 bases and J gave up 3 bases; unmatched junction bases: 7. The CDR3 contains 15 residues. The CDR3 reads CASSAGTGKDYEQYF. In DNA form, the CDR3 reads TGTGCCAGCAGTGCAGGGACAGGGAAAGACTACGAGCAGTACTTC. Using reference TRBV2 and TRBJ2-7 for the parts outside the CDR3, the full variable domain is EPEVTQTPSHQVTQMGQEVILRCVPISNHLYFYWYRQILGQKVEFLVSFYNNEISEKSEIFDDQFSVERPDGSNFTLKIRSTKLEDSAMYFCASSAGTGKDYEQYFGPGTRLTVT.

This sequence joins TRBV5-5 and TRBJ1-5; D is unclear. Between the trimmed V and J ends, which lost 3 bases and 0 bases, there was a span of 10 bases. Germline lookup yields CDR1 SGHKS and CDR2 YYEKEE (reference sequence). The CDR3 is 15 amino acids. CDR3 in amino acids: CASSSRSDSNQPQHF. CDR3 nucleotides: TGTGCCAGCAGCTCAAGATCCGATAGCAATCAGCCCCAGCATTTT.

The V call is TRBV6-6, the J call TRBJ2-1, with no clear D. V dropped 5 bases and J dropped 4 bases, with 15 bases sitting between them. CDR1 is MNHNY, CDR2 SVGAGI, per germline (reference sequence). The CDR3 consists of 15 residues. CDR3 sequence reads: CASSRIGLQYNEQFF. The CDR3 region has the DNA TGTGCCAGCAGTCGTATCGGGCTACAATACAATGAGCAGTTCTTC.

This clone was detected a few times. The chain links TRBV11-2 to TRBJ1-1, with D hard to call. From germline, CDR1 is SGHAT and CDR2 FQNNGV. CDR3 length: 13 amino acids. V lost 0 bases and J lost 5, with 7 bases in between. In DNA, the CDR3 is TGTGCCAGCAGCTTAGAAGCCGAAACTGAAGCTTTCTTT. Amino acids: CASSLEAETEAFF.